The 28 T cell receptor beta chains below were found in one sample sequenced in a study of cytomegalovirus exposure and HLA in healthy donors. Primers included in the PCR were 60 Vbeta and 13 Jbeta primers. Sequencing used immunoSEQ multiplex PCR; TCRdb keeps in-frame clones, though not all of them. The sample gives about 140,000 clones, over 70% of which show up once; 3% to 3.5% is in the top ten. Sequencing input: PBMCs. The receptors were sampled from a male donor in good health and CMV-seronegative.

The rearrangement uses TRBV11-2 and TRBJ2-1; 9 positions agree with TRBD2. Trimming cost V 1 base and J 8 bases; bases outside gene matches: 9. Germline V CDR1 and CDR2: SGHAT, FQNNGV. The CDR3 consists of 16 residues. The CDR3 DNA sequence: TGTGCCAGCAGCTTAGTTAACGGCGGGAGGGCTGATGAGCAGTTCTTC. Protein product: CASSLVNGGRADEQFF.

This sequence joins TRBV2 and TRBJ1-2, with 12 positions matching TRBD1. The length of the CDR3 is 15 residues. V was pared by 7 bases and J by 5 bases, with 8 bases of the junction left unmatched. Germline CDR1 reads SNHLY; CDR2 reads FYNNEI. CDR3 bases: TGTGCCAGCAAATCCGGGACAGGGGGCGGGTATGGCTACACCTTC. It specifies CASKSGTGGGYGYTF.

The chain joins TRBV4-3 to TRBJ2-3; possible D gene TRBD2, 6 bases. Trimming took 5 bases from V and 0 from J, leaving 12 bases between them. CDR1 and CDR2 (germline): LGHNA, YSLEER. The length of the CDR3 is 15 residues. This CDR3 is CASSSAGLSTDTQYF. The CDR3, as DNA: TGCGCCAGCAGCTCTGCGGGACTCAGCACAGATACGCAGTATTTT.

This clone was picked up one time. This rearrangement joins TRBV7-2 to TRBJ2-5; 8 bases agree with TRBD2. Germline CDR1 SGHTA, CDR2 FQGNSA. V trimming: 1 base; J trimming: 4 bases; junction bases outside the gene matches: 11. The CDR3 is 17 amino acids. The CDR3 loop is CASSLVGGAGGGETQYF. The CDR3 DNA is TGTGCCAGCAGCTTAGTGGGGGGGGCGGGAGGCGGAGAGACCCAGTACTTC. Combining the CDR3 with reference TRBV7-2 and TRBJ2-5 gives the whole variable domain GAGVSQSPSNKVTEKGKDVELRCDPISGHTALYWYRQSLGQGLEFLIYFQGNSAPDKSGLPSDRFSAERTGGSVSTLTIQRTQQEDSAVYLCASSLVGGAGGGETQYFGPGTRLLVL.

This clone was seen only once. This chain connects TRBV27 to TRBJ2-5; 7 bases align to TRBD1. V trimming: 8 bases; J trimming: 2 bases; junction bases outside the gene matches: 11. Germline-derived CDR1 and CDR2 are MNHEY and SMNVEV (reference sequence). The CDR3 is 15 amino acids. The CDR3 sequence: CASRSPGQPQETQYF. In DNA, the CDR3 is TGTGCCAGCCGATCACCGGGACAGCCACAAGAGACCCAGTACTTC.

The chain links TRBV6-5 to TRBJ2-7; 7 nucleotides match TRBD2. The germline V gene has CDR1 MNHEY and CDR2 SVGAGI. CDR3 length equals 15 residues. Unmatched junction bases numbered 13, after V lost 7 bases and J lost 4 bases. The CDR3 loop is CASKSSGVLGYEQYF. The CDR3 nucleotides read TGTGCCAGCAAATCTAGCGGCGTGTTAGGATACGAGCAGTACTTC.

The chain carries TRBV18 and TRBJ2-2, with a weak D call TRBD1 (5 bases). The CDR3 contains 19 residues. Germline V gene sequence: CDR1 KGHSH, CDR2 LQKENI. V was pared by 0 bases and J by 3 bases, with 20 bases between. The CDR3: CASSPPTFGIGVYTGELFF. The CDR3 bases are TGTGCCAGCTCACCACCAACGTTCGGCATAGGGGTGTACACCGGGGAGCTGTTTTTT.

This chain links TRBV6-5 with TRBJ2-7, with TRBD2 identical over 10 bases. In germline, CDR1 is MNHEY, CDR2 SVGAGI. V trimming: 7 bases; J trimming: 5 bases; junction bases outside the gene matches: 5. The CDR3 contains 13 residues. The DNA for the CDR3 is TGTGCCAGCAAGCTAGCGGGAGACGACGAGCAGTACTTC. This gives the protein CASKLAGDDEQYF.

The rearrangement uses TRBV5-1 and TRBJ1-6; D is uncertain. Trimming stripped 0 bases from V and 7 bases from J, with 8 bases between. The CDR3 runs 14 residues. Germline CDR1 reads SGHRS; CDR2 reads YFSETQ. This chain's CDR3 is CASSLERLNSPLHF. The CDR3, as DNA: TGCGCCAGCAGCTTGGAACGGTTAAATTCACCCCTCCACTTT.

This clone came up once. The chain links TRBV5-6 to TRBJ1-1, with D perhaps matching TRBD1 (5 bases). The germline gives CDR1 SGHDT, CDR2 YYEEEE. The germline V and J ends were trimmed by 0 bases and 3 bases, with 9 bases remaining between them. This CDR3 has 14 residues. The CDR3 sequence: CASSLGRVDTEAFF. Written as DNA, the CDR3 is TGTGCCAGCAGCTTGGGCAGGGTGGACACTGAAGCTTTCTTT.

The chain couples TRBV30 to TRBJ2-2; D unclear. Trimming cost V 0 bases and J 3 bases, with 14 bases left between them. CDR1 is GTSNPN, CDR2 SVGIG, per germline (reference sequence). This CDR3 is built from 16 residues. The CDR3 loop reads CAWSVVRPRDTGELFF. The DNA of the CDR3 is TGTGCCTGGAGTGTCGTGCGCCCTCGGGACACCGGGGAGCTGTTTTTT.

This chain uses TRBV27 with TRBJ1-4; D is possibly TRBD1 (5 bases). The V gene lost 0 bases and the J gene lost 7 bases, with 18 bases spanning the gap. The CDR3 contains 17 residues. The germline CDR1 and CDR2 sequences are MNHEY and SMNVEV (reference sequence). CDR3 in DNA: TGTGCCAGCAGTTTATCGAGCAGCGGCAGGGAGGGTGAAAAACTGTTTTTT. The encoded protein is CASSLSSSGREGEKLFF.

The genes are TRBV30 and TRBJ2-7, with a possible D match to TRBD2 (6 bases). Trimming took off 3 bases at V and 6 bases at J, with 15 bases between the two ends. The CDR3 runs to 13 residues. Germline V gene sequence: CDR1 GTSNPN, CDR2 SVGIG (reference sequence). CDR3 loop: CAWSVGGFGEQYF. DNA of the CDR3: TGTGCCTGGAGCGTGGGGGGATTCGGCGAGCAGTACTTC.

The rearrangement uses TRBV7-9 and TRBJ1-1; 7 nucleotides align to TRBD1. Germline V gives CDR1 SEHNR, CDR2 FQNEAQ (reference sequence). V lost 1 base, J lost 4 bases, and 6 bases stayed unmatched. This CDR3 comprises 15 residues. The CDR3, as DNA: TGTGCCAGCAGCTTAGAGGGGACAGTATCCACTGAAGCTTTCTTT. Amino acids: CASSLEGTVSTEAFF.

The V gene is TRBV2, the J gene TRBJ2-5; maybe TRBD1 (6 bases). The ends were cut back, 6 bases at V and 1 base at J, with 12 bases in the middle. Per germline, CDR1 SNHLY and CDR2 FYNNEI. The CDR3 runs to 14 residues. The CDR3 loop is CASSPETGQETQYF. CDR3 DNA: TGTGCCAGCAGCCCAGAGACAGGCCAAGAGACCCAGTACTTC.

The V call is TRBV7-8, the J call TRBJ1-3; 7 bases are a match to TRBD1. CDR1 and CDR2 (germline): SGHVS, FQNEAQ. The CDR3 is 15 residues long. After removal of 5 bases from V and 2 bases from J, the junction contained 6 bases not matched to a gene. The CDR3 nucleotides are TGTGCCAGCAGCGAACAGGGGACCCCTGGAAACACCATATATTTT. It encodes CASSEQGTPGNTIYF.

This chain uses TRBV28 with TRBJ2-1, with TRBD2 matching 10 bases. V shed 6 bases and J 2 bases; nucleotides not matched to a gene: 7. The CDR3 is made up of 16 amino acids. Germline CDR1 and CDR2: MDHEN and SYDVKM. The CDR3 region is CASSHRTSGAYNEQFF. The CDR3 region has the DNA TGTGCCAGCAGCCATAGGACTAGCGGAGCCTACAATGAGCAGTTCTTC.

The chain combines TRBV27 with TRBJ1-3, with 10 bases matching TRBD1. There are 16 residues in the CDR3. Germline lookup yields CDR1 MNHEY and CDR2 SMNVEV (reference sequence). The junction had 6 bases not matched to a gene; V was cut back by 5 bases and J by 2 bases. The CDR3 coding sequence is TGTGCCAGCAGTCCTATCGGGACAGGGGCTGGAAACACCATATATTTT. This encodes CASSPIGTGAGNTIYF.

The chain links TRBV7-6 to TRBJ1-4; maybe TRBD1 (5 bases). The CDR3 runs to 14 residues. V was pared by 2 bases and J by 3 bases, with 7 bases between. The V gene's germline CDR1 is SGHVS and CDR2 FNYEAQ. CDR3 nucleotide sequence: TGTGCCAGCAGCTTAAGGGGTTCTAATGAAAAACTGTTTTTT. Translation: CASSLRGSNEKLFF. Full variable domain (missing parts from reference TRBV7-6 and TRBJ1-4): GAGVSQSPRYKVTKRGQDVALRCDPISGHVSLYWYRQALGQGPEFLTYFNYEAQQDKSGLPNDRFSAERPEGSISTLTIQRTEQRDSAMYRCASSLRGSNEKLFFGSGTQLSVL.

A word on this clone: This sample includes further DNA sequences coding for the same CDR3. The chain combines TRBV25-1 with TRBJ2-7, with 7 bases aligning to TRBD1. Trimming removed 6 bases from V and 1 base from J; junction bases left unmatched: 3. This CDR3 region has 13 residues. Germline values: CDR1 MGHDK, CDR2 SYGVNS. The CDR3 DNA reads TGTGCCAGCAGAGGGACAGCTTCCTACGAGCAGTACTTC. Translated: CASRGTASYEQYF.

This chain joins TRBV18 and TRBJ1-5, with D perhaps TRBD1 (5 bases). V was shortened by 3 bases and J by 6 bases, with 21 bases between the two germline ends. Germline values: CDR1 KGHSH, CDR2 LQKENI. The CDR3 totals 17 residues. CDR3 sequence: CASSPFGRAGLSQPQHF. CDR3 coding DNA: TGTGCCAGCTCACCTTTCGGTCGGGCAGGGTTAAGTCAGCCCCAGCATTTT.

This chain joins TRBV27 and TRBJ1-1; 7 nucleotides align to TRBD1. V lost 4 bases, J lost 4 bases, and 9 bases stayed unmatched. Per the germline V gene, CDR1 is MNHEY and CDR2 is SMNVEV (reference sequence). CDR3 length equals 15 residues. The CDR3, as DNA: TGTGCCAGCAGTTCAGCAGGGGGTCGCGGCACTGAAGCTTTCTTT. Encoded protein: CASSSAGGRGTEAFF.

This clone was seen only once. V is TRBV28 and J is TRBJ2-6; D call uncertain. The V end lost 8 bases, the J end lost 2 bases, and 4 bases lay between the germline ends. The CDR3 is made up of 12 amino acids. Looked up from germline, CDR1 is MDHEN and CDR2 is SYDVKM. CDR3 coding DNA: TGTGCCAGCGGCCCTGGGGCCAACGTCCTGACTTTC. Encoded protein: CASGPGANVLTF.

The chain employs TRBV4-3 and TRBJ2-3, with D possibly being TRBD2 (5 bases). The germline V gene encodes CDR1 LGHNA and CDR2 YSLEER. The CDR3 runs 14 residues. V was shortened by 2 bases and J by 5 bases, with 11 bases between the two germline ends. The CDR3 spells CASSQPGSLDTQYF. The CDR3 nucleotides read TGCGCCAGCAGCCAACCGGGAAGTTTAGATACGCAGTATTTT.

The chain has TRBV14 and TRBJ2-5; 7 nucleotides match TRBD1. The CDR3 length is 15 residues. CDR1 is SGHDN, CDR2 FVKESK, per germline. Trimming at V came to 4 bases and at J to 5 bases, leaving 10 bases not matched to a gene. CDR3 DNA sequence: TGTGCCAGCAGCCTAGATACAGGGGCGTGGGAGACCCAGTACTTC. This encodes CASSLDTGAWETQYF.

Only a few counts were recorded for this clone. The sample has other DNA sequences that encode this CDR3 too. The chain recombines TRBV7-2 with TRBJ1-1; 7 bases are a match to TRBD1. Germline V CDR1 and CDR2: SGHTA, FQGNSA. With V trimmed by 3 bases and J by 5 bases, 6 bases remained unmatched. This CDR3 has 14 amino acids. The CDR3 region has the DNA TGTGCCAGCAGCTTTCGACAGGGCAATACTGAAGCTTTCTTT. It encodes CASSFRQGNTEAFF. Complete variable domain (other parts from reference TRBV7-2 and TRBJ1-1): GAGVSQSPSNKVTEKGKDVELRCDPISGHTALYWYRQSLGQGLEFLIYFQGNSAPDKSGLPSDRFSAERTGGSVSTLTIQRTQQEDSAVYLCASSFRQGNTEAFFGQGTRLTVV.

This clone was seen once. V usage is TRBV28 and J usage is TRBJ2-3; 9 bases agree with TRBD2. The CDR3 runs to 15 residues. In germline, CDR1 is MDHEN, CDR2 SYDVKM. With V trimmed by 4 bases and J by 4 bases, 6 bases remained unmatched. In DNA form, the CDR3 reads TGTGCCAGCAGTTCCCCAGCGGGAGGAGCAGATACGCAGTATTTT. Translated, it gives CASSSPAGGADTQYF.

A few counts support this clone. The chain combines TRBV15 with TRBJ2-1; weak D call: TRBD2 (6 bases). V shed 6 bases and J shed 10 bases, with 13 bases lying between them. CDR3 length: 12 residues. Germline loops: CDR1 LNHNV, CDR2 YYDKDF (reference sequence). The CDR3 reads CATRGTPREQFF. CDR3 DNA: TGTGCCACCAGAGGGACTCCAAGGGAGCAGTTCTTC.